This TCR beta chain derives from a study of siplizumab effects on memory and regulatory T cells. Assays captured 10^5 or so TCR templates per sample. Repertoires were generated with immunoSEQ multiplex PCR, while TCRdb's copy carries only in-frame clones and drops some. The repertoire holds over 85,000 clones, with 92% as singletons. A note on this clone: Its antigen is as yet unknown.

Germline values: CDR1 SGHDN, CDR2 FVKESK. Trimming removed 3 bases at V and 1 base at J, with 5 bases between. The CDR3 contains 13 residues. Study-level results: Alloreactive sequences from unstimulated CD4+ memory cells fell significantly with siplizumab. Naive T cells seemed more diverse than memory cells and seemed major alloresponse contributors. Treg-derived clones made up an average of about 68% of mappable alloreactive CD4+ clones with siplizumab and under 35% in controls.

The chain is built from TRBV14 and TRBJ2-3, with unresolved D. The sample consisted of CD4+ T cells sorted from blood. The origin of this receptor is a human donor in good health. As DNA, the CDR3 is TGTGCCAGCAGCCAGCTTCGCACAGATACGCAGTATTTT. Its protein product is CASSQLRTDTQYF.